These 28 T cell receptor beta chains came from one sample sequenced in a study of PD-1 blockade in classical Hodgkin lymphoma. Time point reported: cycle 4 day 1 (C4D1), after less than seven weeks of nivolumab. Relapses following autologous stem cell transplantation were seen in all patients, with brentuximab vedotin exposure varying. Sequenced by immunoSEQ multiplex PCR; TCRdb stores in-frame clones only, minus some. The table includes around 25,000 clones, about 81% detected once. The sample consisted of peripheral blood mononuclear cells (PBMCs), taken before the fourth cycle of nivolumab. All receptors come from a human donor with classical Hodgkin lymphoma.

The genes are TRBV9 and TRBJ2-5, with 9 positions matching TRBD2. CDR1 and CDR2 (germline): SGDLS, YYNGEE. V lost 2 bases and J lost 4; bases outside the gene matches: 6. The CDR3 spans 15 residues. DNA for the CDR3: TGTGCCAGCAGCGTTTCGAGCGGGGGGCGAGAGACCCAGTACTTC. This sequence encodes CASSVSSGGRETQYF.

The chain is built from TRBV28 and TRBJ1-5, with D tentatively TRBD1 (5 bases). Deletions cut 5 bases from V and 4 bases from J, with 18 bases between. Germline V gene lookup returns CDR1 MDHEN and CDR2 SYDVKM. The CDR3 covers 16 residues. The CDR3 region is CASSPPGDGQNQPQHF. The DNA for the CDR3 is TGTGCCAGCAGTCCTCCCGGGGACGGCCAAAATCAGCCCCAGCATTTT.

The rearrangement joins TRBV27 to TRBJ1-5; D might be TRBD1 (5 bases). Per the germline V gene, CDR1 is MNHEY and CDR2 is SMNVEV (reference sequence). V lost 6 bases and J 0 bases, leaving 9 bases between the germline ends. This CDR3 has 14 amino acids. The CDR3 loop is CASSPGISNQPQHF. The CDR3 bases are TGTGCCAGCAGCCCAGGGATTAGCAATCAGCCCCAGCATTTT.

V gene TRBV10-3 combines with J gene TRBJ2-1; 8 nucleotides match TRBD2. The CDR3 runs to 17 residues. With 4 bases clipped from V and 0 bases from J, the junction kept 8 bases outside the gene matches. The V gene's germline CDR1 is ENHRY and CDR2 SYGVKD. The CDR3 region is CAISGSGTRSSYNEQFF. The DNA of the CDR3 is TGTGCCATCAGTGGCTCCGGGACTAGGAGCTCCTACAATGAGCAGTTCTTC.

This chain connects TRBV19 to TRBJ2-3; D perhaps matches TRBD2 (5 bases). The germline V gene encodes CDR1 LNHDA and CDR2 SQIVND (reference sequence). Trimming took 7 bases from V and 0 from J, leaving 11 bases between them. The CDR3 covers 14 residues. CDR3 coding DNA: TGTGCCAGTAATCCCGGGGTTAGCACAGATACGCAGTATTTT. Protein sequence: CASNPGVSTDTQYF.

This clone showed up just a few times. The V call is TRBV5-1, the J call TRBJ1-1; a possible D gene is TRBD1 (5 bases). The ends were cut back, 4 bases at V and 8 bases at J, with 15 bases in the middle. Germline CDR1 and CDR2: SGHRS and YFSETQ. The length of the CDR3 is 13 residues. CDR3 in amino acids: CASSLGTAGEAFF. In DNA form, the CDR3 reads TGCGCCAGCAGCCTCGGGACGGCCGGGGAAGCTTTCTTT.

The chain has TRBV15 and TRBJ2-1, with unresolved D. CDR3 length: 14 residues. Trimming pared 0 bases from V and 6 bases from J, leaving 9 bases between. Germline V gives CDR1 LNHNV, CDR2 YYDKDF (reference sequence). CDR3 residues: CATSRDRRINEQFF. In DNA form, the CDR3 reads TGTGCCACCAGCAGAGATCGAAGAATCAATGAGCAGTTCTTC.

The chain joins TRBV7-6 to TRBJ2-7; TRBD1 agrees at 7 bases. CDR1 and CDR2 from the germline V gene are SGHVS and FNYEAQ. The CDR3 contains 15 residues. Germline trimming cut 5 bases from V and 1 base from J; bases unmatched to any gene: 8. This chain's CDR3 is CASSQPDRPSYEQYF. For the CDR3, the DNA is TGTGCCAGCAGCCAACCGGACAGGCCGTCCTACGAGCAGTACTTC.

This clone has only one observation. The gene calls are TRBV18 and TRBJ2-7; a weak D match, TRBD2 (5 bases). The germline CDR1 and CDR2 sequences are KGHSH and LQKENI. This CDR3 spans 14 amino acids. V lost 6 bases to trimming and J lost 2 bases, with 14 bases between them. This CDR3 is CASSPGRLTYEQYF. CDR3 DNA sequence: TGTGCCAGCTCCCCGGGTCGACTAACCTACGAGCAGTACTTC.

The gene calls are TRBV11-2 and TRBJ1-3; D ambiguous. This CDR3 comprises 14 residues. Trimming stripped 1 base from V and 4 bases from J, with 8 bases between. Germline V gives CDR1 SGHAT, CDR2 FQNNGV. The CDR3 sequence is CASSLGLGGNTIYF. CDR3 sequence (DNA): TGTGCCAGCAGCTTAGGTCTCGGAGGAAACACCATATATTTT.

This clone was recorded a few times. The chain couples TRBV28 to TRBJ2-3; 11 positions match TRBD2. V shed 3 bases, J shed 0 bases, and the junction held 8 bases outside the gene matches. CDR3 length equals 18 residues. Germline V gene sequence: CDR1 MDHEN, CDR2 SYDVKM. The CDR3 sequence: CASSLGSSGRPSTDTQYF. CDR3 in DNA: TGTGCCAGCAGTTTGGGGTCTAGCGGGAGGCCTAGCACAGATACGCAGTATTTT.

Remarks on this clone: Its ends do not fully match the called genes, so a read error is possible. The sample has other DNA sequences that encode this CDR3 too. The CDR3 reads CASSTPRSSYNEQFF. CDR3 DNA sequence: TGTGCCAGCAGTACACCTAGAAGCTCCTACAATGAACAGTTCTTC. This rearrangement joins TRBV28 to TRBJ2-1; D ambiguous. The CDR3 has 15 amino acids. Germline V gene data show CDR1 as MDHEN and CDR2 as SYDVKM.

This clone showed up just once. The CDR3 DNA follows: TGTGCCAGCAGCTTACCGCCAAGACTAGCGGGGGGTCGCGATGAGCAGTTCTTC. It is translated as CASSLPPRLAGGRDEQFF. The J gene is TRBJ2-1, the V gene TRBV7-9; 13 nucleotides line up with TRBD2. In germline, CDR1 is SEHNR, CDR2 FQNEAQ (reference sequence). This CDR3 comprises 18 residues. J was trimmed by 8 bases and V by 2 bases; bases with no gene match: 12.

The J gene is TRBJ2-7, the V gene TRBV9; D gene ambiguous. With 3 bases removed from V and 1 base from J, the gap between germline ends came to 17 bases. The CDR3 contains 16 residues. Germline V gene sequence: CDR1 SGDLS, CDR2 YYNGEE. DNA of the CDR3: TGTGCCAGCAGCGCAGGAACAGCTAGTCTTTCCTACGAGCAGTACTTC. Amino acid sequence: CASSAGTASLSYEQYF.

This chain joins TRBV5-1 and TRBJ2-3; 11 positions agree with TRBD2. Germline values: CDR1 SGHRS, CDR2 YFSETQ. This CDR3 has 18 amino acids. V lost 1 base, J lost 1 base, and 8 bases stayed unmatched. CDR3 amino acids: CASSLRASGGTGTDTQYF. For the CDR3, the DNA is TGCGCCAGCAGCTTGAGGGCTAGCGGGGGGACCGGCACAGATACGCAGTATTTT.

The chain is built from TRBV5-6 and TRBJ2-7, with D hard to call. Trimming shortened V by 0 bases and J by 3 bases, and 4 bases separated the two germline ends. There are 12 residues in the CDR3. The germline gives CDR1 SGHDT, CDR2 YYEEEE. As DNA, the CDR3 is TGTGCCAGCAGCTTGGGAGTCTACGAGCAGTACTTC. Its translation: CASSLGVYEQYF. The whole variable domain, remainder taken from reference TRBV5-6 and TRBJ2-7, is DAGVTQSPTHLIKTRGQQVTLRCSPKSGHDTVSWYQQALGQGPQFIFQYYEEEERQRGNFPDRFSGHQFPNYSSELNVNALLLGDSALYLCASSLGVYEQYFGPGTRLTVT.

The CDR3 nucleotides are TGTGCCAGCAGCCCACGGACTAGCGTACAAGAGACCCAGTACTTC. The encoded protein is CASSPRTSVQETQYF. This rearrangement joins TRBV7-9 to TRBJ2-5; 9 bases are a match to TRBD2. V shed 5 bases and J 2 bases; nucleotides not matched to a gene: 6. Germline values: CDR1 SEHNR, CDR2 FQNEAQ (reference sequence). CDR3 size: 15 residues.

The rearrangement uses TRBV9 and TRBJ1-2; possibly TRBD1 for D (5 bases). V lost 0 bases and J 5 bases, leaving 8 bases between the germline ends. Germline loops: CDR1 SGDLS, CDR2 YYNGEE. The CDR3 length is 13 residues. CDR3 nucleotides: TGTGCCAGCAGCGTAGATACAGGATATGGCTACACCTTC. This sequence encodes CASSVDTGYGYTF. Drawing the rest from reference TRBV9 and TRBJ1-2, the complete variable domain is DSGVTQTPKHLITATGQRVTLRCSPRSGDLSVYWYQQSLDQGLQFLIQYYNGEERAKGNILERFSAQQFPDLHSELNLSSLELGDSALYFCASSVDTGYGYTFGSGTRLTVV.

This rearrangement joins TRBV2 to TRBJ2-7; the D gene is possibly TRBD1 (6 bases). V lost 8 bases and J 1 base, leaving 15 bases between the germline ends. The CDR3 length is 14 residues. The V gene's germline CDR1 is SNHLY and CDR2 FYNNEI. CDR3 sequence reads: CASLLDRFSYEQYF. CDR3 in DNA: TGTGCCAGCCTCCTAGACAGGTTTTCCTACGAGCAGTACTTC.

CDR3 protein: CASSQDRRGIVSSYNSPLHF. CDR3 in DNA: TGCGCCAGCAGCCAAGATCGAAGGGGAATAGTAAGCTCCTATAATTCACCCCTCCACTTT. V gene TRBV4-1 combines with J gene TRBJ1-6; tentatively, D is TRBD1 (5 bases). The CDR3 sequence is 20 residues long. The germline V gene has CDR1 MGHRA and CDR2 YSYEKL. Trimming stripped 0 bases from V and 0 bases from J, with 18 bases between.

V usage is TRBV7-6 and J usage is TRBJ2-7, with D perhaps matching TRBD2 (5 bases). Trimming took off 3 bases at V and 0 bases at J, with 15 bases between the two ends. Germline V gene sequence: CDR1 SGHVS, CDR2 FNYEAQ. This CDR3 has 16 amino acids. CDR3 amino acids: CASSFRSREGSYEQYF. As DNA, the CDR3 is TGTGCCAGCAGCTTTAGGAGCCGGGAAGGCTCCTACGAGCAGTACTTC. The full variable domain, its missing parts supplied by reference TRBV7-6 and TRBJ2-7, is GAGVSQSPRYKVTKRGQDVALRCDPISGHVSLYWYRQALGQGPEFLTYFNYEAQQDKSGLPNDRFSAERPEGSISTLTIQRTEQRDSAMYRCASSFRSREGSYEQYFGPGTRLTVT.

The chain couples TRBV4-1 to TRBJ1-5, with TRBD1 identical over 7 bases. Germline values: CDR1 MGHRA, CDR2 YSYEKL. V trimming: 4 bases; J trimming: 9 bases; junction bases outside the gene matches: 18. The CDR3 has 17 residues. The CDR3 nucleotides read TGCGCCAGCAGCCCTTTTCCTGAGGGGGCTGGTCGGCTGCCCCAGCATTTT. Translation: CASSPFPEGAGRLPQHF.

The chain joins TRBV12-5 to TRBJ2-1, with D perhaps matching TRBD1 (5 bases). V dropped 0 bases and J dropped 0 bases, with 6 bases sitting between them. Germline V CDR1 and CDR2: LGHNT, FRNRAP. The CDR3 length is 15 residues. CDR3 bases: TGTGCTAGTGGTTTGGTTGGGGCCTCCTACAATGAGCAGTTCTTC. Translation: CASGLVGASYNEQFF. Filled out from reference TRBV12-5 and TRBJ2-1, the complete variable domain reads DARVTQTPRHKVTEMGQEVTMRCQPILGHNTVFWYRQTMMQGLELLAYFRNRAPLDDSGMPKDRFSAEMPDATLATLKIQPSEPRDSAVYFCASGLVGASYNEQFFGPGTRLTVL.

The rearrangement joins TRBV20-1 to TRBJ1-1, with TRBD1 as a possible D gene (5 bases). The CDR3 runs to 10 residues. Per the germline V gene, CDR1 is DFQATT and CDR2 is SNEGSKA (reference sequence). Trimming removed 5 bases from V and 7 bases from J, with 8 bases in between. This CDR3 is CSAWDGEAFF. In DNA, the CDR3 is TGCAGTGCTTGGGACGGTGAAGCTTTCTTT.

This chain connects TRBV2 to TRBJ1-1; D gene ambiguous. CDR3 length equals 13 residues. CDR1 SNHLY and CDR2 FYNNEI come from the germline V gene. CDR3 nucleotide sequence: TGTGCTAGGTGCAAGGAACTGGGCACTGAAGCTTTCTTT. Its protein is CARCKELGTEAFF.

V usage is TRBV9 and J usage is TRBJ1-3; D is perhaps TRBD1 (6 bases). There are 15 residues in the CDR3. V was clipped by 3 bases and J by 0 bases, with 10 bases between them. Germline V gives CDR1 SGDLS, CDR2 YYNGEE. The CDR3 loop reads CASSGGAVSGNTIYF. The CDR3 region has the DNA TGTGCCAGCAGCGGGGGGGCAGTCTCTGGAAACACCATATATTTT.

The chain links TRBV18 to TRBJ1-3; D unclear. Germline assignment: CDR1 KGHSH and CDR2 LQKENI. Trimming shortened V by 8 bases and J by 1 base, and 12 bases separated the two germline ends. The CDR3 is made up of 14 amino acids. Here the CDR3 reads CASTLTMSGNTIYF. CDR3 DNA: TGTGCCAGCACTCTGACAATGTCTGGAAACACCATATATTTT. Using reference TRBV18 and TRBJ1-3 for the parts outside the CDR3, the full variable domain is NAGVMQNPRHLVRRRGQEARLRCSPMKGHSHVYWYRQLPEEGLKFMVYLQKENIIDESGMPKERFSAEFPKEGPSILRIQQVVRGDSAAYFCASTLTMSGNTIYFGEGSWLTVV.

The CDR3 DNA reads TGTGCCAGCAGTTTAGCGGGAGAGTTCAAGACCCAGTACTTC. Encoded protein: CASSLAGEFKTQYF. The rearrangement links TRBV28 to TRBJ2-5; 7 bases line up with TRBD2. Germline CDR1 and CDR2: MDHEN and SYDVKM. The ends lost 2 bases at V and 6 bases at J; junction bases unmatched: 6. The CDR3 extends over 14 amino acids.